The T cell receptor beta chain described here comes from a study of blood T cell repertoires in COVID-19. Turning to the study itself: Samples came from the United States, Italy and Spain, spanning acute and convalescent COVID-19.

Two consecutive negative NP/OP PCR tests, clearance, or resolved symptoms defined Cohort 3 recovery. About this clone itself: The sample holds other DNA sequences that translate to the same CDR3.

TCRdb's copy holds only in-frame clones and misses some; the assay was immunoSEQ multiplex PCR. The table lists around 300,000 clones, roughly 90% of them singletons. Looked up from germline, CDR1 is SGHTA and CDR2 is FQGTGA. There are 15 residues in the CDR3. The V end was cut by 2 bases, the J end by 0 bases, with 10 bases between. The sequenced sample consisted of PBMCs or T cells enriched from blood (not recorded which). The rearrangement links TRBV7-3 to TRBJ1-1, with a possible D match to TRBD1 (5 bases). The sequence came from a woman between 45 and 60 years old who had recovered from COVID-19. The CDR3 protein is CASSLGRGMNTEAFF. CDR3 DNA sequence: TGTGCCAGCAGCTTAGGGCGGGGGATGAACACTGAAGCTTTCTTT.